The 19 T cell receptor beta chains in this list originate from one sample, sequenced in a study of blood T cells in healthy people across ages. A J-beta primer mix and a sample-barcoded 5' primer were used in a second PCR of about 7 to 12 cycles. From the 5' RACE reads, TCRdb called clonotypes with MiXCR, one entry per CDR3 protein. This sample has 1.5 million to 2 million distinct CDR3 sequences, with 28% found just once. The source material was blood. Source of these receptors: a young woman in good health.

This clonotype occurred many times. The genes are TRBV25-1 and TRBJ2-1, with 7 nucleotides matching TRBD1. The CDR3 has 15 residues. V lost 5 bases to trimming and J lost 3 bases; unmatched junction nucleotides: 7. From germline, CDR1 is MGHDK and CDR2 SYGVNS. CDR3 coding DNA: TGTGCCAGCAGTAACCCGACAGGGATCTACAATGAGCAGTTCTTC. It is translated as CASSNPTGIYNEQFF.

This clonotype was observed a handful of times. The chain uses TRBV6-6 and TRBJ1-6; 7 bases fit TRBD1. The germline CDR1 and CDR2 sequences are MNHNY and SVGAGI (reference sequence). This CDR3 region has 15 residues. The V segment lost 7 bases and the J segment 8 bases; nucleotides outside the gene matches: 11. The CDR3 sequence: CASNQRRGKDSPLHF. CDR3 nucleotides: TGTGCCAGCAACCAACGCAGGGGGAAGGATTCACCCCTCCACTTT.

The chain joins TRBV5-1 to TRBJ2-1, with 7 nucleotides matching TRBD1. The junction had 15 bases not matched to a gene; V was cut back by 2 bases and J by 1 base. The V gene's germline CDR1 is SGHRS and CDR2 YFSETQ. The length of the CDR3 is 19 residues. DNA of the CDR3: TGCGCCAGCAGCTTCGGGGCAGGGGGACGTCGAGGGTCCTACAATGAGCAGTTCTTC. As protein: CASSFGAGGRRGSYNEQFF. The full variable domain, its missing parts supplied by reference TRBV5-1 and TRBJ2-1, is KAGVTQTPRYLIKTRGQQVTLSCSPISGHRSVSWYQQTPGQGLQFLFEYFSETQRNKGNFPGRFSGRQFSNSRSEMNVSTLELGDSALYLCASSFGAGGRRGSYNEQFFGPGTRLTVL.

About this clonotype itself: A junction end diverges from the germline sequence, so it may reflect a read error. The genes are TRBV5-1 and TRBJ2-7; no clear D. This CDR3 has 15 amino acids. Per the germline V gene, CDR1 is SGHRS and CDR2 is YFSETQ. The CDR3 reads CASSLLYREAYELYF. CDR3 DNA sequence: TGCGCCAGCAGCCTTCTTTATCGTGAGGCCTACGAGCTGTACTTC.

This clonotype was picked up a small number of times. This chain uses TRBV20-1 with TRBJ2-1; TRBD1 matches at 11 bases. V shed 7 bases, J shed 5 bases, and the junction held 13 bases outside the gene matches. The germline V gene has CDR1 DFQATT and CDR2 SNEGSKA (reference sequence). The CDR3 has 16 amino acids. The CDR3 DNA reads TGCAGTGGGGGGGACAGGGGGACTTCCGCAAACAATGAGCAGTTCTTC. Its translation: CSGGDRGTSANNEQFF.

The chain combines TRBV9 with TRBJ2-2, with D unclear. The V gene lost 0 bases and the J gene lost 6 bases, with 12 bases spanning the gap. Germline CDR1 reads SGDLS; CDR2 reads YYNGEE. The CDR3 has 15 residues. The CDR3: CASSVAGPLAGELFF. CDR3 bases: TGTGCCAGCAGCGTAGCGGGCCCATTGGCCGGGGAGCTGTTTTTT.

This sequence joins TRBV5-4 and TRBJ1-2; tentative D call: TRBD1 (6 bases). The V end was cut by 6 bases, the J end by 6 bases, with 15 bases between. CDR3 length: 13 amino acids. CDR1 is SGHNT and CDR2 is YYREEE in the germline V gene (reference sequence). The CDR3 DNA reads TGTGCCAGCACCATGAGGGGGTGGAATGGCTACACCTTC. This sequence encodes CASTMRGWNGYTF.

Note on this clonotype: A read error is possible here, since a much larger clone lies one base away. The V call is TRBV9, the J call TRBJ2-7, with unresolved D. The V end was cut by 4 bases, the J end by 4 bases, with 18 bases between. This CDR3 region has 15 residues. Germline V gene lookup returns CDR1 SGDLS and CDR2 YYNGEE. The CDR3 is CASSIPPALEYEQYF. The DNA for the CDR3 is TGTGCCAGCAGCATCCCCCCCGCTTTGGAGTACGAGCAGTACTTC.

This clonotype was counted a few times. The CDR3 sequence: CASSLRGSSLDEQYF. CDR3 DNA sequence: TGTGCCAGCAGTTTGAGGGGATCTTCTCTGGACGAGCAGTACTTC. The chain has TRBV27 and TRBJ2-7, with D perhaps being TRBD1 or TRBD2 (5 bases each). This CDR3 spans 15 amino acids. V was shortened by 3 bases and J by 5 bases, with 17 bases between the two germline ends. Germline CDR1 is MNHEY and CDR2 is SMNVEV (reference sequence).

This chain uses TRBV5-1 with TRBJ2-1; D gene unclear. The germline V gene encodes CDR1 SGHRS and CDR2 YFSETQ. The CDR3 has 13 amino acids. The V gene lost 5 bases and the J gene lost 8 bases, with 14 bases spanning the gap. The CDR3 DNA follows: TGCGCCAGCAGAGAAACGGGCCTGGATGAGCAGTTCTTC. Translating it yields CASRETGLDEQFF.

The chain employs TRBV9 and TRBJ1-5, with unresolved D. Trimming removed 2 bases from V and 8 bases from J, with 2 bases in between. The germline gives CDR1 SGDLS, CDR2 YYNGEE. The CDR3 length is 10 residues. CDR3 nucleotide sequence: TGTGCCAGCAGCGTTAAGCCCCAGCATTTT. Translation gives CASSVKPQHF.

This clonotype was seen a handful of times. CDR3 sequence: CASSLVGVWEETQYF. The CDR3 region has the DNA TGCGCCAGCAGCTTGGTAGGGGTCTGGGAAGAGACCCAGTACTTC. The chain joins TRBV5-1 to TRBJ2-5; weak D call: TRBD1 (5 bases). Per the germline V gene, CDR1 is SGHRS and CDR2 is YFSETQ. The CDR3 length is 15 residues. The V gene lost 0 bases and the J gene lost 3 bases, with 12 bases spanning the gap.

This clonotype was picked up a small number of times. The chain has TRBV5-5 and TRBJ1-2; 7 bases line up with TRBD1. Germline values: CDR1 SGHKS, CDR2 YYEKEE (reference sequence). The CDR3 extends over 13 amino acids. V lost 7 bases to trimming and J lost 7 bases; unmatched junction nucleotides: 10. This CDR3 reads CASHSTGASGYTF. Here the CDR3 DNA reads TGTGCCAGCCATAGTACAGGGGCGAGTGGCTACACCTTC.

In its sample, this clonotype was seen many times. V gene TRBV6-5 combines with J gene TRBJ1-2; 7 nucleotides align to TRBD1. The CDR3 contains 13 residues. In germline, CDR1 is MNHEY, CDR2 SVGAGI. V shed 6 bases and J 2 bases; nucleotides not matched to a gene: 3. CDR3 coding DNA: TGTGCCAGCAGATCGACAGGGAACTATGGCTACACCTTC. This codes for CASRSTGNYGYTF.

Turning to this clonotype: An end of the junction does not agree with germline; a read error may underlie this. The rearrangement links TRBV24-1 to TRBJ2-5; no clear D. The CDR3 length is 14 residues. Germline V gives CDR1 KGHDR, CDR2 SFDVKD. The CDR3 nucleotides read TGTGCCACCAGGGATTTGCAACGGGCCGGTGAGCAGTACTTC. It codes for CATRDLQRAGEQYF.

The sample holds many counts of this clonotype. The chain carries TRBV27 and TRBJ1-5; D unclear. There are 14 residues in the CDR3. The germline V gene encodes CDR1 MNHEY and CDR2 SMNVEV (reference sequence). Trimming cost V 6 bases and J 1 base, with 10 bases left between them. The CDR3 region has the DNA TGTGCCAGCAGCTTACGAGACAGCAATCAGCCCCAGCATTTT. As protein: CASSLRDSNQPQHF.

This clonotype turned up a few times. The rearrangement joins TRBV29-1 to TRBJ2-5, with 12 bases fitting TRBD1. Trimming cost V 7 bases and J 5 bases; bases outside gene matches: 11. This CDR3 region has 15 residues. Germline-derived CDR1 and CDR2 are SQVTM and ANQGSEA. The CDR3 DNA is TGCAGCGCATCTACCCGGGACAGGGGGCGGGAGACCCAGTACTTC. Translating gives CSASTRDRGRETQYF.

The V and J genes are TRBV2 and TRBJ1-6; a possible D gene is TRBD1 (5 bases). Trimming shortened V by 6 bases and J by 7 bases, and 13 bases separated the two germline ends. The germline gives CDR1 SNHLY, CDR2 FYNNEI. The CDR3 spans 14 residues. The DNA for the CDR3 is TGTGCCAGCAGGAGGGGCAAACTAAATTCACCCCTCCACTTT. This translates into CASRRGKLNSPLHF.

This clonotype was found once. The rearrangement joins TRBV19 to TRBJ1-5; 9 nucleotides align to TRBD1. The CDR3 is 16 residues long. V trimming: 5 bases; J trimming: 5 bases; junction bases outside the gene matches: 10. CDR1 and CDR2 (germline): LNHDA, SQIVND (reference sequence). The CDR3 spells CASSSMDRGKHQPQHF. CDR3 DNA sequence: TGTGCCAGTAGTTCCATGGACAGGGGAAAACATCAGCCCCAGCATTTT. The full variable domain, completed using reference TRBV19 and TRBJ1-5, is DGGITQSPKYLFRKEGQNVTLSCEQNLNHDAMYWYRQDPGQGLRLIYYSQIVNDFQKGDIAEGYSVSREKKESFPLTVTSAQKNPTAFYLCASSSMDRGKHQPQHFGDGTRLSIL.